This TCR beta chain was documented in a study of shared clonotypes between healthy human individuals. The assay was immunoSEQ multiplex PCR, and TCRdb's table has in-frame clones only and misses some. The profile shows about 680,000 clones, about 91% of them singletons. Germline CDR1 is SQVTM and CDR2 is ANQGSEA. This CDR3 is built from 15 residues. V shed 3 bases, J shed 5 bases, and the junction held 8 bases outside the gene matches. CD8 cells regarded as naive lacked CD45RO, were positively chosen for CCR7, and omitted terminally differentiated effector memory CD45RA+ cells. V and J are TRBV29-1 and TRBJ2-5, with 11 bases that match TRBD2. The source of this sequence is a young man in good health. Sequencing input: naive CD8+ T cells sorted from blood. The DNA of the CDR3 is TGCAGCGTTGATTTACTAGCGGGAGTGGAGGAGACCCAGTACTTC. This codes for CSVDLLAGVEETQYF.